The rows below give T cell receptor beta chains drawn from one sample of a study of OX40 agonist ivuxolimab in advanced cancers. Produced via immunoSEQ multiplex PCR; TCRdb's table is partial and in-frame only. This sample has some 28,000 clones, with around three quarters found just once. The specimen was CD4+ or CD8+ T cells sorted from blood, collected in a trial of the OX40 agonist ivuxolimab. These receptors were obtained from an adult with an advanced solid tumor such as melanoma, head and neck, liver or kidney cancer. CDR3s include the opening cysteine and the closing phenylalanine or tryptophan. D genes are given only for firm matches. Size tells how often a clone was seen (once, few, many) or the class of an expanded clone, and some rows leave it out.

-,TRBV13,TRBJ2-7,-,CASSSVDGSYEQYF,TGTGCCAGCAGCTCGGTGGACGGTTCCTACGAGCAGTACTTC
TRBD1,TRBV19,TRBJ2-7,-,CASSRDRGLYEQYF,TGTGCCAGTAGCCGGGACAGGGGTTTGTACGAGCAGTACTTC
-,TRBV5-1,TRBJ1-4,-,CASSFGFGANEKLFF,TGCGCCAGCAGCTTCGGGTTCGGGGCTAATGAAAAACTGTTTTTT
-,TRBV19,TRBJ2-1,-,CASSIGLPFDEQFF,TGTGCCAGTAGTATAGGGCTCCCCTTCGATGAGCAGTTCTTC
TRBD2,TRBV7-8,TRBJ2-3,few,CASSLARAGTSWKDTQYF,TGTGCCAGCAGCTTAGCCCGGGCGGGGACTAGCTGGAAGGATACGCAGTATTTT
-,TRBV5-1,TRBJ2-2,-,CASSLADRVDGELFF,TGCGCCAGCAGCTTGGCCGATCGGGTTGACGGGGAGCTGTTTTTT
TRBD1,TRBV10-3,TRBJ1-5,-,CAISEQGSSNQPQHF,TGTGCCATCAGTGAACAGGGGAGTAGCAATCAGCCCCAGCATTTT
TRBD1,TRBV5-4,TRBJ1-5,-,CASSSGTVNQPQHF,TGTGCCAGCAGCTCCGGGACAGTCAATCAGCCCCAGCATTTT
TRBD1,TRBV4-1,TRBJ1-4,-,CASSQDRTAGWEKLFF,TGCGCCAGCAGCCAGGACAGGACCGCCGGATGGGAAAAACTGTTTTTT
-,TRBV11-2,TRBJ2-7,-,CASSFEGLGEQYF,TGTGCCAGCAGCTTTGAGGGATTGGGGGAGCAGTACTTC
TRBD1,TRBV19,TRBJ1-1,-,CASSPPGTVTEAFF,TGTGCCAGTAGTCCGCCAGGGACAGTCACTGAAGCTTTCTTT
-,TRBV27,TRBJ1-6,once,CASSLSINRPDSPLHF,TGTGCCAGCAGTTTATCCATAAATCGACCGGATTCACCCCTCCACTTT
-,TRBV5-1,TRBJ1-3,once,CASSLGSSSGNTIYF,TGCGCCAGCAGCTTGGGCTCCTCATCTGGAAACACCATATATTTT
-,TRBV6-5,TRBJ1-4,-,CASSGGVATNEKLFF,TGTGCCAGCAGTGGGGGCGTTGCAACTAATGAAAAACTGTTTTTT
-,TRBV13,TRBJ2-6,-,CASRLLVGGSGANVLTF,TGTGCCAGCAGACTTCTTGTGGGGGGCTCTGGGGCCAACGTCCTGACTTTC
-,TRBV6-6,TRBJ1-1,-,CASSYSSGYEAFF,TGTGCCAGCAGTTACAGTTCGGGGTACGAAGCTTTCTTT
TRBD2,TRBV11-3,TRBJ2-3,-,CASSPAGTSGDLFRTDTQYF,TGTGCCAGCAGCCCGGCCGGGACTAGCGGGGATCTCTTTAGGACAGATACGCAGTATTTT
-,TRBV19,TRBJ1-3,-,CASSILAASSGNTIYF,TGTGCCAGTAGTATCTTGGCGGCTAGCTCTGGAAACACCATATATTTT
TRBD1,TRBV29-1,TRBJ1-2,-,CSVRQGEGYGYTF,TGCAGCGTTAGACAGGGAGAGGGGTATGGCTACACCTTC
TRBD1,TRBV5-1,TRBJ2-7,-,CASRRDRASEQYF,TGCGCCAGCAGACGGGACAGGGCGTCCGAGCAGTACTTC
-,TRBV19,TRBJ1-2,-,CASSSTGYYGYTF,TGTGCCAGTAGTTCTACAGGGTATTATGGCTACACCTTC
-,TRBV28,TRBJ1-1,-,CASSPMTGRNTEAFF,TGTGCCAGCAGCCCTATGACAGGCCGGAACACTGAAGCTTTCTTT
-,TRBV14,TRBJ1-4,-,CAGSQVNRVNEKLFF,TGTGCCGGCAGCCAAGTCAACAGGGTAAATGAAAAACTGTTTTTT
-,TRBV5-6,TRBJ1-1,few,CASSLVISEAFF,TGTGCCAGCAGCTTGGTTATCTCTGAAGCTTTCTTT
-,TRBV7-9,TRBJ2-3,-,CASSLSGSGALSDTQYF,TGTGCCAGCAGCTTAAGTGGATCGGGGGCGCTTTCGGATACGCAGTATTTT
-,TRBV6-1,TRBJ1-3,few,CASRAVHSGNTIYF,TGTGCCAGCAGAGCCGTCCACTCTGGAAACACCATATATTTT
-,TRBV9,TRBJ1-3,-,CASSPLSGTGNTIYF,TGTGCCAGCAGCCCTTTATCGGGCACTGGAAACACCATATATTTT
-,TRBV6-5,TRBJ1-2,-,CASSPGLIHGYTF,TGTGCCAGCAGTCCGGGACTGATTCATGGCTACACCTTC
-,TRBV4-2,TRBJ1-4,-,CASSQDEGVEWGVGAKLFF,TGTGCCAGCAGCCAAGACGAAGGAGTCGAGTGGGGCGTCGGGGCAAAACTGTTTTTT
-,TRBV21-1,TRBJ1-4,-,CASSKSGNLNEKLFF,TGTGCCAGCAGCAAATCTGGGAATTTGAATGAAAAACTGTTTTTT
TRBD1,TRBV7-2,TRBJ1-2,-,CASSSRQGREGYTF,TGTGCCAGCAGCTCCAGACAGGGCAGGGAGGGCTACACCTTC
-,TRBV6-5,TRBJ1-6,-,CASSDYGDNSPLHF,TGTGCCAGCAGTGACTACGGGGATAATTCACCCCTCCACTTT
TRBD2,TRBV13,TRBJ2-5,-,CASSRSPGLAGPYF,TGTGCCAGCAGCAGATCCCCGGGACTAGCGGGGCCCTACTTC
-,TRBV9,TRBJ2-1,-,CASSVGTVFYNEQFF,TGTGCCAGCAGCGTAGGAACAGTTTTTTACAATGAGCAGTTCTTC
-,TRBV6-6,TRBJ2-1,-,CAGGRIGNEQFF,TGTGCCGGGGGTCGTATCGGCAATGAGCAGTTCTTC
-,TRBV5-1,TRBJ1-6,-,CASSVRGDRDSPLHF,TGCGCCAGCAGCGTCCGTGGAGACCGAGATTCACCCCTCCACTTT
-,TRBV9,TRBJ2-6,-,CASSSNRLSGANVLTF,TGTGCCAGCAGCAGCAACAGACTCTCTGGGGCCAACGTCCTGACTTTC
-,TRBV7-2,TRBJ2-1,-,CASSFLGVYNEQFF,TGTGCCAGCAGCTTCTTAGGGGTCTACAATGAGCAGTTCTTC
-,TRBV10-3,TRBJ2-1,-,CAISESRATYNEQFF,TGTGCCATCAGTGAGTCCAGGGCAACCTACAATGAGCAGTTCTTC
TRBD1,TRBV27,TRBJ2-5,-,CASSLSGTGEYETQYF,TGTGCCAGCAGTTTATCGGGGACAGGGGAGTACGAGACCCAGTACTTC
-,TRBV5-1,TRBJ1-2,-,CASSFWGEHGYTF,TGCGCCAGCAGCTTTTGGGGGGAACATGGCTACACCTTC
-,TRBV5-1,TRBJ2-3,-,CASSFSTDTQYF,TGCGCCAGCAGCTTTAGCACAGATACGCAGTATTTT
-,TRBV19,TRBJ1-3,-,CASSIESGPGSGNTIYF,TGTGCCAGTAGTATAGAATCAGGGCCTGGCTCTGGAAACACCATATATTTT
TRBD1,TRBV5-1,TRBJ2-1,-,CASRSPGQGESEQFF,TGCGCCAGCAGGAGCCCGGGACAGGGGGAGAGTGAGCAGTTCTTC
-,TRBV6-1,TRBJ2-1,once,CASSDEGGGTSYNEQFF,TGTGCCAGCAGTGACGAAGGGGGGGGCACTTCCTACAATGAGCAGTTCTTC
-,TRBV7-9,TRBJ2-3,-,CASSSPLEGTDTQYF,TGTGCCAGCAGCTCCCCACTGGAGGGCACAGATACGCAGTATTTT